This T cell receptor beta chain was profiled in a study of CD8+CD57+ T cells in acquired aplastic anemia. About the study: The mean DNA yield obtained from sorted CD4+ and CD8+ cells came to 3.2 ug. Study observations and caveats: Overlapping CD8+ CDR3 repertoires of patients and controls contained about 27 shared sequences.

The length of the CDR3 is 11 residues. The V gene lost 3 bases and the J gene lost 11 bases, with 9 bases spanning the gap. Germline V gene lookup returns CDR1 LNHDA and CDR2 SQIVND (reference sequence). For this clonotype: The antigen is not known.

Investigators profiled TCR beta VDJ and CDR3 from genomic DNA template. TCRdb recomputed calls from the reads with MiXCR, one row per CDR3 protein. This sample has approximately 190,000 distinct CDR3 sequences, with roughly half found just once. Sequenced patients had shown CD8+CD57+ cell expansion by flow cytometry. The V gene is TRBV19, the J gene TRBJ2-3; maybe TRBD2 (5 bases). The sequence derives from a human donor with aplastic anemia. The sequencing input was sorted CD4+, CD8+, or CD8+CD57+ T cells (not recorded which) from PBMCs. The CDR3: CASSMRDEQYF. DNA of the CDR3: TGTGCCAGTAGTATGAGGGATGAGCAGTATTTT.